This TCR beta chain came from a study of T cells in Graves' hyperthyroidism and ophthalmopathy. About the research overall: At the time of initial diagnosis and before any treatment, peripheral blood was collected.

There are a few counts of this clonotype. Amplification yielded TCR beta CDR3 regions, with RNA transcripts as the source. The HTBI primer set served for first-round RT-PCR of the TCR CDR3. One entry per CDR3 protein, called by TCRdb with MiXCR from the multiplex PCR reads. Of about 250,000 distinct CDR3 sequences in the sample, 20% to 25% were seen once. Criteria for exclusion of patients were uncontrolled infection, other autoimmune disease, pregnancy or lactation. The sequenced sample consisted of blood. The source is a man aged 25-45 years with Graves' ophthalmopathy.

The CDR3: CASSLGSGAAYEQYF. In DNA, the CDR3 is TGTGCCAGCAGCTTGGGGTCGGGGGCAGCCTACGAGCAGTACTTC. The chain employs TRBV5-8 and TRBJ2-7, with D perhaps assigned TRBD1 or TRBD2 (6 bases each). Trimming pared 0 bases from V and 2 bases from J, leaving 12 bases between. This CDR3 has 15 amino acids. Germline V CDR1 and CDR2: SGHTS, YDEGEE.